The clone carrying this T cell receptor beta chain has more than one count but fewer than ten. Its antigen is not identified. TCRdb re-called the 5' RACE reads with MiXCR, one entry per CDR3 protein. The sample includes 450,000 or so distinct CDR3 sequences, roughly 26% of them seen just once. The data derive from a study of CD8 T cells in ankylosing spondylitis. The CDR3 totals 12 residues. V was trimmed by 1 base and J by 12 bases, leaving 13 bases between them. Points from the study as a whole: About 8 highly homologous variants made up a TCR beta motif that seemed to typify ankylosing spondylitis blood.

The clonotype originates from a male donor with ankylosing spondylitis. Sample: blood, either unsorted or a sorted T cell fraction (not recorded which). This chain connects TRBV12-3 or TRBV12-4 to TRBJ2-7; D might be TRBD1 or TRBD2, each matching 5 bases. The CDR3 region has the DNA TGTGCCAGCAGTTTAGGCCCGGGACGCGGGTACTTC. This encodes CASSLGPGRGYF.